These 5 T cell receptor beta chains originate from one sample sequenced in a study of CD8 T cells in ankylosing spondylitis. TCRdb re-called the 5' RACE reads through MiXCR, storing one row per CDR3 protein. The sample records some 100,000 distinct CDR3 sequences, roughly 8.3% being singletons. The sequenced sample was blood, either unsorted or a sorted T cell fraction (not recorded which). The receptors shown here come from a male donor with ankylosing spondylitis or in good health (not recorded which).

This clonotype has at least ten counts. The chain joins TRBV4-1 to TRBJ2-2; D is undetermined. Trimming removed 1 base from V and 9 bases from J, with 6 bases in between. Germline CDR1 and CDR2: MGHRA and YSYEKL. CDR3 length equals 12 residues. This chain's CDR3 is CASSQVSRELFF. CDR3 DNA sequence: TGCGCCAGCAGCCAAGTTTCCCGGGAGCTGTTTTTT.

This clonotype was counted many times. The CDR3 reads CASSLGPFYEQYF. The CDR3 DNA reads as TGTGCCAGCAGCTTAGGTCCCTTTTACGAGCAGTACTTC. The chain combines TRBV7-2 with TRBJ2-7; no clear D. The CDR3 extends over 13 amino acids. CDR1 is SGHTA and CDR2 is FQGNSA in the germline V gene. V was pared by 1 base and J by 4 bases, with 8 bases between.

This clonotype was observed at least ten times. The rearrangement links TRBV12-3 or TRBV12-4 to TRBJ1-1; D remains ambiguous. The CDR3 is made up of 13 amino acids. V dropped 6 bases and J dropped 0 bases, with 8 bases sitting between them. Written as DNA, the CDR3 is TGTGCCAGCAGACGGGGAGTGAACACTGAAGCTTTCTTT. Translating gives CASRRGVNTEAFF.

This clonotype showed up just a few times. The chain couples TRBV27 to TRBJ2-7; 12 bases fit TRBD1. J was trimmed by 5 bases and V by 4 bases; bases with no gene match: 6. The V gene's germline CDR1 is MNHEY and CDR2 SMNVEV (reference sequence). The CDR3 loop spans 15 amino acids. CDR3 region: CASSSPGQGAHEQYF. CDR3 nucleotide sequence: TGTGCCAGCAGTTCGCCGGGACAGGGGGCCCACGAGCAGTACTTC.

The chain has TRBV7-2 and TRBJ1-4; D not certain. Germline CDR1 SGHTA, CDR2 FQGNSA. The CDR3 covers 15 residues. Deletions cut 0 bases from V and 5 bases from J, with 10 bases between. The CDR3 sequence: CASSLAAGPNEKLFF. CDR3 bases: TGTGCCAGCAGCTTAGCCGCCGGGCCGAATGAAAAACTGTTTTTT.